The 28 T cell receptor beta chains in this list originate from one sample, sequenced in a study of shared clonotypes between healthy human individuals. Sequencing was performed with immunoSEQ multiplex PCR; in TCRdb, only in-frame clones are kept and a portion is missing. This sample yields about 1.5 million clones, of which around 98% are seen a single time; roughly 0.4% belongs to the top ten. The source material was naive CD4+ T cells sorted from blood. Subset described: CD45RA+ positively selected. The origin of the receptors is a man aged 25 to 45 in good health.

V is TRBV27 and J is TRBJ1-2; 9 bases are shared with TRBD1. The CDR3 consists of 13 residues. The ends lost 6 bases at V and 4 bases at J; junction bases unmatched: 3. Germline CDR1 MNHEY, CDR2 SMNVEV (reference sequence). The CDR3 nucleotides read TGTGCCAGCAGACAGGGGGCTCCCTATGGCTACACCTTC. Protein product: CASRQGAPYGYTF.

V is TRBV2 and J is TRBJ2-7; D unclear. CDR1 SNHLY and CDR2 FYNNEI come from the germline V gene. The CDR3 is 12 amino acids. V lost 10 bases to trimming and J lost 3 bases, with 13 bases between them. DNA for the CDR3: TGTGCCACGAGGACGGAGTTCTACGAGCAGTACTTC. This gives the protein CATRTEFYEQYF.

The rearrangement joins TRBV4-3 to TRBJ1-5, with D possibly matching TRBD1 (6 bases). Germline V gene lookup returns CDR1 LGHNA and CDR2 YSLEER. V lost 0 bases and J lost 6, with 12 bases in between. The CDR3 is 15 amino acids. DNA of the CDR3: TGCGCCAGCAGCCAAGATCTGGGGGGGCTTCAGCCCCAGCATTTT. Translation gives CASSQDLGGLQPQHF.

This clone is a singleton in its sample. The chain recombines TRBV28 with TRBJ2-1; D uncertain. The germline V gene encodes CDR1 MDHEN and CDR2 SYDVKM. The V end lost 6 bases, the J end lost 7 bases, and 16 bases lay between the germline ends. The CDR3 contains 14 residues. CDR3 DNA: TGTGCCAGCAGCCAAGGAGCGATGAGGAATGAGCAGTTCTTC. This translates into CASSQGAMRNEQFF.

The chain is built from TRBV7-9 and TRBJ1-5, with 7 bases matching TRBD1. The CDR3 has 14 amino acids. Germline V gene lookup returns CDR1 SEHNR and CDR2 FQNEAQ (reference sequence). V shed 6 bases, J shed 6 bases, and the junction held 8 bases outside the gene matches. The CDR3 sequence: CASSSTGDGQPQHF. The CDR3 nucleotides read TGTGCCAGCAGTTCCACAGGGGACGGTCAGCCCCAGCATTTT.

V and J are TRBV2 and TRBJ1-5; 10 nucleotides agree with TRBD1. This CDR3 comprises 16 residues. Germline V lookup: CDR1 SNHLY, CDR2 FYNNEI. The junction had 5 bases not matched to a gene; V was cut back by 5 bases and J by 1 base. CDR3 loop: CASSPGTGVSNQPQHF. The CDR3 DNA is TGTGCCAGCAGTCCCGGGACAGGGGTCAGCAATCAGCCCCAGCATTTT.

The V gene is TRBV5-4, the J gene TRBJ2-2, with 7 bases fitting TRBD1. The junction had 10 bases not matched to a gene; V was cut back by 5 bases and J by 0 bases. The CDR3 totals 17 residues. Germline CDR1 and CDR2: SGHNT and YYREEE (reference sequence). CDR3 coding DNA: TGTGCCAGCAGTTTAGATGGGACAGTAGCGAACACCGGGGAGCTGTTTTTT. Translated, it gives CASSLDGTVANTGELFF. Based on the CDR3 plus reference TRBV5-4 and TRBJ2-2, the full variable domain is ETGVTQSPTHLIKTRGQQVTLRCSSQSGHNTVSWYQQALGQGPQFIFQYYREEENGRGNFPPRFSGLQFPNYSSELNVNALELDDSALYLCASSLDGTVANTGELFFGEGSRLTVL.

The V and J genes are TRBV15 and TRBJ2-5; D unresolved. This CDR3 is 15 amino acids long. Trimming pared 0 bases from V and 2 bases from J, leaving 10 bases between. Germline assignment: CDR1 LNHNV and CDR2 YYDKDF (reference sequence). Here the CDR3 reads CATSRDIRAQETQYF. CDR3 DNA: TGTGCCACCAGCAGAGATATCAGAGCACAAGAGACCCAGTACTTC.

The genes are TRBV2 and TRBJ2-5; no firm D call. Trimming cost V 6 bases and J 7 bases, with 9 bases left between them. CDR1 is SNHLY and CDR2 is FYNNEI in the germline V gene. This CDR3 is 11 amino acids long. CDR3 protein: CASRRMGTQYF. CDR3 bases: TGTGCCAGCAGGAGAATGGGGACCCAGTACTTC.

DNA of the CDR3: TGCAGCGCCGGCCATAAACTAGCTCAACAAGAGACCCAGTACTTC. It yields the protein CSAGHKLAQQETQYF. The gene calls are TRBV29-1 and TRBJ2-5; maybe TRBD2 (6 bases). The V and J ends lost 7 bases and 2 bases respectively, with 20 bases between them. Per germline, CDR1 SQVTM and CDR2 ANQGSEA. The CDR3 covers 15 residues.

This chain joins TRBV28 and TRBJ2-1; TRBD2 aligns across 7 bases. This CDR3 region has 16 residues. V trimming: 3 bases; J trimming: 0 bases; junction bases outside the gene matches: 5. The germline CDR1 and CDR2 sequences are MDHEN and SYDVKM. CDR3 residues: CASSLAGTTSYNEQFF. The CDR3 region has the DNA TGTGCCAGCAGTTTGGCCGGGACTACCTCCTACAATGAGCAGTTCTTC.

The V call is TRBV27, the J call TRBJ2-1; 7 positions agree with TRBD2. This CDR3 has 16 residues. The germline V gene encodes CDR1 MNHEY and CDR2 SMNVEV (reference sequence). Trimming took 6 bases from V and 0 from J; bases not matched to a gene: 8. The CDR3 sequence: CASSPRLAVSYNEQFF. The DNA of the CDR3 is TGTGCCAGCAGCCCACGCCTAGCGGTCTCCTACAATGAGCAGTTCTTC.

The chain recombines TRBV14 with TRBJ1-1, with 11 bases fitting TRBD1. This CDR3 comprises 16 residues. Germline V lookup: CDR1 SGHDN, CDR2 FVKESK. Trimming took 3 bases from V and 4 from J; bases not matched to a gene: 7. CDR3 sequence: CASSHMDRGRGTEAFF. The CDR3 DNA reads as TGTGCCAGCAGCCATATGGACAGGGGGCGCGGCACTGAAGCTTTCTTT.

The chain is built from TRBV10-1 and TRBJ2-2; D is unresolved. With 2 bases removed from V and 4 bases from J, the gap between germline ends came to 5 bases. CDR3 length: 13 residues. Per germline, CDR1 WNHNN and CDR2 SYGVQD (reference sequence). As DNA, the CDR3 is TGCGCCAGCAGTGAGCTGGCCACCGGGGAGCTGTTTTTT. Its translation is CASSELATGELFF.

This chain uses TRBV5-1 with TRBJ1-5, with D perhaps matching TRBD1 (5 bases). V dropped 7 bases and J dropped 3 bases, with 17 bases sitting between them. Germline V lookup: CDR1 SGHRS, CDR2 YFSETQ. The CDR3 loop spans 15 amino acids. The CDR3 DNA reads TGCGCCAGCTCCCGGGGGGACGGATACAATCAGCCCCAGCATTTT. Translated: CASSRGDGYNQPQHF.

The chain has TRBV6-5 and TRBJ1-1; no reliable D call. This CDR3 spans 12 amino acids. Trimming removed 2 bases at V and 4 bases at J, with 5 bases between. Germline lookup yields CDR1 MNHEY and CDR2 SVGAGI. The CDR3: CASSYGFTEAFF. The CDR3 DNA reads TGTGCCAGCAGTTACGGATTCACTGAAGCTTTCTTT.

This clone appeared a single time. The rearrangement joins TRBV5-4 to TRBJ1-2; maybe TRBD1 (5 bases). V was cut by 3 bases and J by 8 bases, with 17 bases left in between. The germline CDR1 and CDR2 sequences are SGHNT and YYREEE (reference sequence). This CDR3 contains 14 residues. CDR3 protein: CASSSAGAHLGYTF. CDR3 coding DNA: TGTGCCAGCAGCTCTGCCGGGGCCCATTTGGGCTACACCTTC.

This chain uses TRBV19 with TRBJ2-7; D uncertain. Germline CDR1 LNHDA, CDR2 SQIVND (reference sequence). The germline V and J ends were trimmed by 4 bases and 3 bases, with 13 bases remaining between them. The CDR3 totals 14 residues. CDR3 nucleotide sequence: TGTGCCAGTAGTAGGGCGGCAGCAAGCTACGAGCAGTACTTC. Its translation: CASSRAAASYEQYF.

For this clone: The sample has other DNA sequences that encode this CDR3 too. V gene TRBV6-4 combines with J gene TRBJ2-3; 12 nucleotides agree with TRBD2. With V trimmed by 6 bases and J by 3 bases, 4 bases remained unmatched. Germline-derived CDR1 and CDR2 are MRHNA and SNTAGT. This CDR3 has 15 amino acids. The CDR3 is CASSQTSGSTDTQYF. As DNA, the CDR3 is TGTGCCAGCAGCCAGACTAGCGGGAGTACAGATACGCAGTATTTT.

The V call is TRBV28, the J call TRBJ2-7; TRBD1 matches 9 bases. Unmatched junction bases numbered 9, after V lost 3 bases and J lost 9 bases. Germline V gene lookup returns CDR1 MDHEN and CDR2 SYDVKM. The CDR3 consists of 14 residues. The CDR3 here is CASSLTPGQGGQYF. In DNA form, the CDR3 reads TGTGCCAGCAGTTTGACCCCGGGACAGGGTGGGCAGTACTTC.

This chain connects TRBV21-1 to TRBJ2-7; TRBD2 is the table's D call, not checked against the DNA. TRBV21-1 is deemed a pseudogene. The CDR3 runs to 23 residues. In DNA form, the CDR3 reads TGTGCCAGCAGCAAAACTGACCCTCCCCAGGGTCCTAAACGGGTAGCGGGTCGCTACGAGCAGTACTTC. Protein sequence: CASSKTDPPQGPKRVAGRYEQYF.

The V gene is TRBV9, the J gene TRBJ2-1; the match to TRBD2 covers 15 bases. Trimming removed 3 bases from V and 0 bases from J; junction bases left unmatched: 7. Germline CDR1 and CDR2: SGDLS and YYNGEE. The CDR3 is 19 amino acids. CDR3 sequence: CASSARGLAGGSSYNEQFF. CDR3 in DNA: TGTGCCAGCAGCGCCAGAGGACTAGCGGGAGGGTCCTCCTACAATGAGCAGTTCTTC.

CDR3 DNA sequence: TGTGCCAGTGGTCTTGTCAGCGGTGGAAACACCATATATTTT. This gives the protein CASGLVSGGNTIYF. The chain has TRBV2 and TRBJ1-3; D remains unclear. The CDR3 is 14 residues long. Germline V lookup: CDR1 SNHLY, CDR2 FYNNEI. Between the trimmed V and J ends, which lost 9 bases and 3 bases, there was a span of 15 bases.

The CDR3 nucleotides read TGTGCCAGCAGTTCCAGTCGCGTACAGGGGGCAGGCGAGCAGTACTTC. It encodes CASSSSRVQGAGEQYF. The rearrangement joins TRBV27 to TRBJ2-7, with TRBD1 matching over 9 bases. The germline V gene encodes CDR1 MNHEY and CDR2 SMNVEV (reference sequence). Losses at the gene ends were 4 bases for V and 6 bases for J; bases not matched to a gene: 13. CDR3 length equals 16 residues.

This rearrangement joins TRBV18 to TRBJ1-2, with D maybe TRBD1 (5 bases). The CDR3 has 17 amino acids. The germline CDR1 and CDR2 sequences are KGHSH and LQKENI. With 2 bases removed from V and 8 bases from J, the gap between germline ends came to 24 bases. CDR3 sequence: CASSPEAGLTAGRGYTF. As DNA, the CDR3 is TGTGCCAGCTCACCAGAGGCGGGACTAACAGCGGGTAGGGGCTACACCTTC.

The CDR3 loop reads CASSARYGYTF. In DNA form, the CDR3 reads TGTGCCAGTAGTGCCCGGTATGGCTACACCTTC. V is TRBV19 and J is TRBJ1-2; the D is unclear. Trimming pared 5 bases from V and 5 bases from J, leaving 6 bases between. Germline CDR1 is LNHDA and CDR2 is SQIVND (reference sequence). CDR3 length: 11 amino acids. The whole variable domain, remainder taken from reference TRBV19 and TRBJ1-2, is DGGITQSPKYLFRKEGQNVTLSCEQNLNHDAMYWYRQDPGQGLRLIYYSQIVNDFQKGDIAEGYSVSREKKESFPLTVTSAQKNPTAFYLCASSARYGYTFGSGTRLTVV.

This chain links TRBV6-1 with TRBJ1-3; D is unclear. The CDR3 totals 14 residues. Trimming shortened V by 7 bases and J by 3 bases, and 13 bases separated the two germline ends. Per germline, CDR1 MNHNS and CDR2 SASEGT. In DNA, the CDR3 is TGTGCCAGCATATTAATTTGGCGTGGAAACACCATATATTTT. Translated, it gives CASILIWRGNTIYF.

The chain recombines TRBV7-9 with TRBJ1-5, with TRBD1 matching over 8 bases. Germline assignment: CDR1 SEHNR and CDR2 FQNEAQ (reference sequence). Losses at the gene ends were 7 bases for V and 0 bases for J; bases not matched to a gene: 8. This CDR3 is 16 amino acids long. CDR3 amino acids: CASTPTGVYSNQPQHF. The CDR3 nucleotides read TGTGCCAGCACCCCGACAGGGGTCTATAGCAATCAGCCCCAGCATTTT.